This T cell receptor beta chain was found in a study of OX40 agonist ivuxolimab in advanced cancers. The table lists this clone with a few counts. Its antigen is not known. This table comes from immunoSEQ multiplex PCR, and its TCRdb copy is limited to in-frame clones, with some not included. The table records 40,000 to 55,000 clones, around 93% of them present only once. Overall study findings and caveats: Clonal expansion was among the lowest in partial responders at 0.1-3.0 mg/kg, especially CD8+.

Germline V lookup: CDR1 LNHDA, CDR2 SQIVND (reference sequence). Trimming took off 4 bases at V and 0 bases at J, with 13 bases between the two ends. The CDR3 loop spans 16 amino acids. The sequenced sample was CD4+ or CD8+ T cells sorted from blood, obtained in a trial of the OX40 agonist ivuxolimab. The TCR comes from an adult with an advanced solid tumor such as melanoma, head and neck, liver or kidney cancer. This chain uses TRBV19 with TRBJ1-3; D perhaps matches TRBD1 (6 bases). CDR3 loop: CASSTNRASSGNTIYF. CDR3 DNA sequence: TGTGCCAGTAGTACGAACAGGGCAAGCTCTGGAAACACCATATATTTT.